Below are 18 T cell receptor beta chains sequenced from a single sample in a study of CD8 T cells in Susac syndrome. Random hexamers primed reverse transcription of about 0.45 to 1 ug RNA. TCRdb re-analysed the immunoSEQ multiplex PCR reads in MiXCR, keeping a single row per CDR3 protein. Here the sample spans 150,000 or so distinct CDR3 sequences, about 92% being singletons. Input material: CD4+ T cells from PBMCs. The source of these receptors is a human donor in good health.

This clonotype came up once. This sequence joins TRBV2 and TRBJ1-2; D is ambiguous. Trimming pared 3 bases from V and 3 bases from J, leaving 8 bases between. The CDR3 length is 13 residues. Germline-derived CDR1 and CDR2 are SNHLY and FYNNEI. CDR3 residues: CASSDGIDYGYTF. DNA for the CDR3: TGTGCCAGCAGTGACGGCATAGACTATGGCTACACCTTC.

The J gene is TRBJ2-7, the V gene TRBV12-3 or TRBV12-4; no clear D gene. The CDR3 is 15 amino acids. V lost 5 bases and J 3 bases, leaving 17 bases between the germline ends. CDR3 in DNA: TGTGCCAGCAGTCGACTGCCTGGGGATAGCTACGAGCAGTACTTC. Translation gives CASSRLPGDSYEQYF.

The rearrangement joins TRBV4-1 to TRBJ1-5; D ambiguous. This CDR3 is 15 amino acids long. Germline loops: CDR1 MGHRA, CDR2 YSYEKL. Trimming took 6 bases from V and 4 from J, leaving 16 bases between them. The CDR3 DNA reads as TGCGCCAGCAGACCTACTTTCGCTGAGAATCAGCCCCAGCATTTT. Translating gives CASRPTFAENQPQHF.

The V gene is TRBV9, the J gene TRBJ1-6, with unresolved D. Trimming left V 4 bases short and J 7 bases short, with 12 bases between. The CDR3 spans 14 residues. The germline V gene encodes CDR1 SGDLS and CDR2 YYNGEE. Written as DNA, the CDR3 is TGTGCCAGCAGCCCAGAGGTGGAGAATTCACCCCTCCACTTT. It translates to CASSPEVENSPLHF.

The chain recombines TRBV18 with TRBJ2-5, with D tentatively TRBD1 (6 bases). CDR1 is KGHSH and CDR2 is LQKENI in the germline V gene. V was trimmed by 1 base and J by 5 bases, leaving 17 bases between them. There are 16 residues in the CDR3. The DNA for the CDR3 is TGTGCCAGCTCACCACGACAGGTTGATGTGTCGGAGACCCAGTACTTC. It translates to CASSPRQVDVSETQYF.

The CDR3 DNA follows: TGTGCCAGCACCCCAGGGGGACTAGCGGGAGATACGCAGTATTTT. Protein: CASTPGGLAGDTQYF. The chain has TRBV6-5 and TRBJ2-3; TRBD2 matches 12 bases. The germline gives CDR1 MNHEY, CDR2 SVGAGI. This CDR3 region has 15 residues. V shed 7 bases, J shed 5 bases, and the junction held 7 bases outside the gene matches.

In its sample, this clonotype was seen a few times. This chain uses TRBV13 with TRBJ2-7; D is uncertain. Trimming took off 0 bases at V and 5 bases at J, with 2 bases between the two ends. Germline CDR1 reads PRHDT; CDR2 reads FYEKMQ (reference sequence). The CDR3 runs 11 residues. The CDR3 bases are TGTGCCAGCAGCTTAGGCCACGAGCAGTACTTC. It encodes CASSLGHEQYF.

The chain uses TRBV7-2 and TRBJ2-7; 9 nucleotides line up with TRBD2. Germline-derived CDR1 and CDR2 are SGHTA and FQGNSA. Unmatched junction bases numbered 7, after V lost 2 bases and J lost 5 bases. The CDR3 has 15 amino acids. The CDR3 DNA reads TGTGCCAGCAGCTTACTGGGACTAGCTGGTAACGAGCAGTACTTC. Amino acid sequence: CASSLLGLAGNEQYF.

This clonotype has just a few counts. The rearrangement uses TRBV6-2 or TRBV6-3 and TRBJ2-1; tentative D call: TRBD1 (7 bases). Germline CDR1 MNHEY, CDR2 SVGEGT. The ends were cut back, 6 bases at V and 9 bases at J, with 27 bases in the middle. The CDR3 covers 17 residues. CDR3 region: CASSLRDSRISYSEQFF. The CDR3 nucleotides read TGTGCCAGCAGCCTGCGGGACAGTCGTATATCGTATAGTGAGCAGTTCTTC.

This clonotype was recorded only once. This chain links TRBV6-4 with TRBJ2-1; 10 bases map to TRBD2. The germline gives CDR1 MRHNA, CDR2 SNTAGT. Losses at the gene ends were 5 bases for V and 5 bases for J; bases not matched to a gene: 12. The CDR3 length is 17 residues. CDR3 amino acids: CASSPKTRLAGNNEQFF. CDR3 DNA: TGTGCCAGCAGTCCTAAGACCCGACTAGCGGGTAACAATGAGCAGTTCTTC.

This chain links TRBV5-1 with TRBJ1-1; D gene ambiguous. The V and J ends lost 4 bases and 4 bases respectively, with 20 bases between them. Germline loops: CDR1 SGHRS, CDR2 YFSETQ. This CDR3 has 16 amino acids. CDR3 coding DNA: TGCGCCAGCAGCCAGGACCCGAGTGAAGGTGGCACTGAAGCTTTCTTT. The encoded protein is CASSQDPSEGGTEAFF.

V usage is TRBV5-6 and J usage is TRBJ1-1; weak D call: TRBD1 (5 bases). Trimming took off 0 bases at V and 7 bases at J, with 19 bases between the two ends. The CDR3 loop spans 16 amino acids. Germline loops: CDR1 SGHDT, CDR2 YYEEEE. The CDR3 loop is CASSLVAGGRLIEAFF. In DNA form, the CDR3 reads TGTGCCAGCAGCTTGGTTGCGGGGGGACGGCTCATTGAAGCTTTCTTT. The whole variable domain, filled in from reference TRBV5-6 and TRBJ1-1, reads DAGVTQSPTHLIKTRGQQVTLRCSPKSGHDTVSWYQQALGQGPQFIFQYYEEEERQRGNFPDRFSGHQFPNYSSELNVNALLLGDSALYLCASSLVAGGRLIEAFFGQGTRLTVV.

The chain uses TRBV2 and TRBJ1-6, with 7 bases fitting TRBD1. CDR3 size: 15 residues. J lost 6 bases, V lost 3 bases, and 5 bases had no gene match. The germline gives CDR1 SNHLY, CDR2 FYNNEI. CDR3 in amino acids: CASSDQGVGNSPLHF. CDR3 nucleotide sequence: TGTGCCAGCAGTGATCAGGGGGTGGGTAATTCACCCCTCCACTTT.

The chain is built from TRBV7-2 and TRBJ2-5, with no clear D. This CDR3 is built from 15 residues. The germline gives CDR1 SGHTA, CDR2 FQGNSA. V lost 0 bases and J lost 1, with 9 bases in between. The CDR3 is CASSLAVAAQETQYF. In DNA, the CDR3 is TGTGCCAGCAGCTTAGCTGTGGCGGCCCAAGAGACCCAGTACTTC.

The rearrangement joins TRBV12-3 or TRBV12-4 to TRBJ2-7; D uncertain. The germline V and J ends were trimmed by 6 bases and 4 bases, with 16 bases remaining between them. There are 14 residues in the CDR3. CDR3 protein: CASSLRRGFYEQYF. The CDR3 DNA reads TGTGCCAGCAGCCTCAGACGCGGATTTTACGAGCAGTACTTC.

The chain links TRBV7-9 to TRBJ1-3, with D tentatively TRBD1 (5 bases). V was shortened by 5 bases and J by 1 base, with 15 bases between the two germline ends. CDR1 is SEHNR, CDR2 FQNEAQ, per germline (reference sequence). The CDR3 is 16 amino acids. The CDR3 nucleotides read TGTGCCAGCAGCCAAAGGAACAGGCCATCTGGAAACACCATATATTTT. It yields the protein CASSQRNRPSGNTIYF.

The V and J genes are TRBV24-1 and TRBJ2-1; TRBD2 might be the D (5 bases). V was cut by 0 bases and J by 9 bases, with 11 bases left in between. This CDR3 is 14 amino acids long. Germline V CDR1 and CDR2: KGHDR, SFDVKD. CDR3 coding DNA: TGTGCCACCAGTGATTTGGGCCCCGGGGTTGAGCAGTTCTTC. This translates into CATSDLGPGVEQFF.

The chain joins TRBV29-1 to TRBJ1-1; TRBD1 might be the D (5 bases). CDR3 length equals 12 residues. Germline CDR1 is SQVTM and CDR2 is ANQGSEA. Trimming took 6 bases from V and 6 from J, leaving 14 bases between them. The CDR3 protein is CSVDRTSAEAFF. CDR3 sequence (DNA): TGCAGCGTCGACCGGACATCCGCTGAAGCTTTCTTT.